This record looks at one TCR beta chain sequence and its context. Its specific antigen is unknown. Base qualities are not recorded, but no much larger clone differs from it by a single base. This sample is drawn from a study of blood T cell repertoires in COVID-19 (dated by TCRdb to 2018 to 2020). With respect to the entire study: Samples from collaborators originated in the United States, Italy and Spain and spanned both the acute and convalescent phases of COVID-19. Nearly every sample came with metadata listing a de-identified subject ID, COVID-19 status, age in years and sex. Where available, HLA class I and class II types were taken from metadata supplied by the sample provider and were not determined by assay-based typing. Deeply sampled blood TCRbeta repertoires from subjects exposed to, actively infected with, or recovered from COVID-19 were included in the dataset. The prospective study material was composed of cDNA or gDNA derived from T cells, B-cell-depleted T cells, or PBMCs. The repertoires were released in a freely available public database meant as a resource for research on the immune response to SARS-CoV-2. Samples were obtained from the ongoing ImmuneRACE study (first 160 participants) and from over 1,000 subjects provided by 6 global collaborators.

The immunoSEQ Assay, a bias-controlled multiplex PCR, was used to amplify TCRbeta CDR3 regions from genomic DNA. The study's processing was this. Nucleated cell counts per sample were estimated from amplification of reference gene primers within the assay. To quantify the absolute abundance of each unique TCRbeta CDR3 rearrangement, sequence reads were collapsed and filtered. For each sample, productive Simpson clonality was calculated as the square root of Simpson's diversity index across productive rearrangements. This immuneACCESS table, as held by TCRdb, lists in-frame sequences with V and J called but not all clones. Of the missing ones, under half trace to an unresolved V gene in checked studies; the others have no known cause. V and J calls and clone size are those listed in that table; D and trimming were worked out from the DNA. A total of 53,000 or so clones appear in this sample, 90% to 95% of them only once. Of the sample, about 3.4% is held by the ten largest clones.

The germline V gene specifies SQVTM as CDR1 and ANQGSEA as CDR2. The CDR3 measures 12 amino acids from cysteine to phenylalanine. The retained sequence is limited to the CDR3, 36 bases, with the frame set at the first base. The collaborating institutions used their own protocols to collect whole blood in K2EDTA tubes. Collaborator samples were shipped for TCRbeta analysis as frozen whole blood, isolated PBMCs, or DNA extracted from either sample type. Paper-wide results and their limitations: How much clinical and demographic metadata was included differed by source and by participant, and the metadata was provided uncurated.

The clonotype was recovered from a human donor in a cohort sampled during active COVID-19. Sequencing used peripheral blood. The chain was built from TRBV29-1 and TRBJ2-1, with no confident D gene call. For the CDR3, the sequence is CSHNKVGAEQFF. The sequence in DNA is TGCTCCCACAATAAGGTTGGAGCTGAGCAGTTCTTC.